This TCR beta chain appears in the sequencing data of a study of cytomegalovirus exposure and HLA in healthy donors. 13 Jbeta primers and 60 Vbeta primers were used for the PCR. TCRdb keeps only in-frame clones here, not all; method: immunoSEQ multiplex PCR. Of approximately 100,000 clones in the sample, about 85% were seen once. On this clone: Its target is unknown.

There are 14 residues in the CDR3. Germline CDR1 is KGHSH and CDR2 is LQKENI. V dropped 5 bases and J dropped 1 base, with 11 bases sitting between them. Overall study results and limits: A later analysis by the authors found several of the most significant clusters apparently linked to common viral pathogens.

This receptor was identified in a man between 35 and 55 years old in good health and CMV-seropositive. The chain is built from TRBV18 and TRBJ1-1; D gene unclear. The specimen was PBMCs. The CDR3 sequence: CASSADIKNTEAFF. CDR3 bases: TGTGCCAGCTCAGCGGATATTAAGAACACTGAAGCTTTCTTT.